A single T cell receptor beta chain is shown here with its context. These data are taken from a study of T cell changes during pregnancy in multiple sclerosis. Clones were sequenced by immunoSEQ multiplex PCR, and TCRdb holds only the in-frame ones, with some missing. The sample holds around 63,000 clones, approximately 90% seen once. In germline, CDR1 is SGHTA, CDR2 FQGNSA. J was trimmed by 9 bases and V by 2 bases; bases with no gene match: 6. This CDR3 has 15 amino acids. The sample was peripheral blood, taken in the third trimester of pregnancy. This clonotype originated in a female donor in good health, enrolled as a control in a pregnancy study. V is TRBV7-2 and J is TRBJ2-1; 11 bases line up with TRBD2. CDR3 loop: CASSLMASGGFEQFF. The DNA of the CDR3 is TGTGCCAGCAGCTTAATGGCTAGCGGGGGGTTTGAGCAGTTCTTC.